This T cell receptor beta chain was sequenced for a study of T and B cells in COVID-19 patients. At the level of the study: Critical illness requiring mechanical ventilation or extracorporeal membrane oxygenation affected about 65% of the 20 active-infection patients.

TRB rearrangements were amplified by multiplex PCR with BIOMED2 TRB-A/B primers. TCRdb itself ran the multiplex PCR reads through MiXCR, one entry per CDR3 protein. The repertoire holds 6,500 to 10,000 distinct CDR3 sequences, with 35% to 45% as singletons. Each TRB amplification used about 250-550 ng of genomic DNA from blood. This clonotype was observed a few times. The antigen is undetermined. Study findings and constraints: At recovery TRB diversity and richness exceeded healthy donors, after highly clonal active COVID-19 repertoires. Sorted SARS-CoV-2-responsive or tetramer+ T cells and CD4+, regulatory and CD8+ subsets were not yet sequenced.

The CDR3 is made up of 19 amino acids. After removal of 4 bases from V and 9 bases from J, the junction contained 19 bases not matched to a gene. Germline CDR1 SGHDT, CDR2 YYEEEE. The sequenced material came from blood. This receptor was obtained from a human donor who had recovered from COVID-19. The chain joins TRBV5-6 to TRBJ2-3; TRBD2 aligns across 14 bases. In nucleotides, the CDR3 is TGTGCCAGCAGCCCCCGACTAGCGGGGGGGCCCCGTCATTCGAGGACGCAGTATTTT. This codes for CASSPRLAGGPRHSRTQYF.